The entry that follows covers one T cell receptor (beta chain) sequence. Its antigen remains unidentified. Clones were sequenced by immunoSEQ multiplex PCR, and TCRdb holds only the in-frame ones, with some missing. This table has some 130,000 clones, about 91% appearing once. These data belong to a study of T cell responses to AZD1222 COVID-19 vaccine. Study-level findings and limits: Variant regions that are unmutated are reportedly the target of nearly half of spike-specific TCRs.

The origin of this receptor is an adult who received the AZD1222 COVID-19 vaccine. This specimen consisted of peripheral blood, obtained 28 days after the second AZD1222 dose.

CDR3 sequence (DNA): TGTGCCAGCAGTTTGCAGGGTTCACCCCTCCACTTT. Protein sequence: CASSLQGSPLHF. The chain carries TRBV28 and TRBJ1-6; D may be TRBD1 (5 bases). This CDR3 comprises 12 residues. Germline V gives CDR1 MDHEN, CDR2 SYDVKM. Trimming took off 3 bases at V and 9 bases at J, with 6 bases between the two ends.